This TCR beta chain came from a study of T-cell memory formation after mild COVID-19. The CDR3 is 16 amino acids. V lost 0 bases, J lost 6 bases, and 18 bases lay in between. The germline V gene has CDR1 SGHRS and CDR2 YFSETQ. Constant-segment primers were used for 5'RACE, and the resulting TCR alpha and TCR beta cDNA libraries carried sample barcodes and UMIs. One entry per CDR3 protein results from TCRdb running MiXCR on the 5' RACE reads. The data show roughly 190,000 distinct CDR3 sequences, with around 26% seen just once and approximately 10% held by the top ten. Findings and limits, study-wide: Researchers could not confirm that second-wave clones peaking on day 37 targeted SARS-CoV-2.

Concerning this clonotype: Its antigen remains unknown.

The receptor was derived from an adult woman who had mild COVID-19 (a few samples of this study predate the infection). Cell type and time point are not known. This chain joins TRBV5-1 and TRBJ1-1; no firm D call. Sequencing was done on a sample of PBMCs or a T cell subset sorted from them (not recorded which). CDR3 sequence reads: CASSLDQTQRASEAFF. The CDR3 DNA sequence: TGCGCCAGCAGCTTGGACCAAACACAACGAGCCTCTGAAGCTTTCTTT.